Shown below are 19 T cell receptor beta chains from a single sample sequenced in a study of blood T cell repertoires in COVID-19. Assay used: immunoSEQ multiplex PCR; TCRdb lists only in-frame clones, some missing. This sample yields under 300,000 clones, of which about 82% are seen a single time; 9% to 15% belongs to the top ten. The sample taken for sequencing was peripheral blood. Every receptor here comes from a man older than 75 with acute or convalescent COVID-19.

This clone has more than one count but fewer than ten. The rearrangement joins TRBV2 to TRBJ2-1; 8 bases are a match to TRBD1. Germline loops: CDR1 SNHLY, CDR2 FYNNEI. CDR3 size: 15 residues. V gave up 8 bases and J gave up 4 bases; unmatched junction bases: 10. The CDR3 loop is CASAQGTGLYNEQFF. In nucleotides, the CDR3 is TGTGCCAGCGCTCAGGGGACAGGCTTGTACAATGAGCAGTTCTTC.

The gene calls are TRBV12-3 or TRBV12-4 and TRBJ2-7; 7 nucleotides line up with TRBD1. J was trimmed by 2 bases and V by 3 bases; bases with no gene match: 1. The CDR3 runs to 13 residues. The chain's CDR3 is CASSFGTAYEQYF. CDR3 coding DNA: TGTGCCAGCAGTTTCGGGACAGCCTACGAGCAGTACTTC.

This clone is a singleton in its sample. The V call is TRBV4-3, the J call TRBJ2-5; 7 bases are shared with TRBD1. This CDR3 spans 13 amino acids. Trimming cost V 0 bases and J 9 bases; bases outside gene matches: 4. Germline lookup yields CDR1 LGHNA and CDR2 YSLEER. CDR3 DNA: TGCGCCAGCAGCCAAGATGACAGGGTCGCCCAGTACTTC. Amino acid sequence: CASSQDDRVAQYF.

The chain is built from TRBV9 and TRBJ1-3; possible D gene TRBD1, 6 bases. Trimming left V 0 bases short and J 2 bases short, with 12 bases between. The germline V gene has CDR1 SGDLS and CDR2 YYNGEE. The CDR3 is made up of 16 amino acids. CDR3 sequence (DNA): TGTGCCAGCAGCGTAGAGGACAGTCTACCTGGAAACACCATATATTTT. This codes for CASSVEDSLPGNTIYF.

J is TRBJ1-2 and V is TRBV13, with D unclear. Germline assignment: CDR1 PRHDT and CDR2 FYEKMQ (reference sequence). V lost 5 bases and J lost 14, with 24 bases in between. The CDR3 loop spans 14 amino acids. The CDR3 sequence: CASSQRTGAEVKTF. The CDR3 region has the DNA TGTGCCAGCAGCCAAAGGACGGGAGCGGAGGTAAAGACCTTC.

This rearrangement joins TRBV19 to TRBJ1-4; D not certain. In germline, CDR1 is LNHDA, CDR2 SQIVND (reference sequence). Trimming left V 4 bases short and J 2 bases short, with 14 bases between. The CDR3 contains 16 residues. The CDR3 is CASSTTGISTNEKLFF. In nucleotides, the CDR3 is TGTGCCAGTAGTACCACCGGTATTTCCACTAATGAAAAACTGTTTTTT. The full variable domain, in which reference TRBV19 and TRBJ1-4 provide the parts outside the CDR3, is DGGITQSPKYLFRKEGQNVTLSCEQNLNHDAMYWYRQDPGQGLRLIYYSQIVNDFQKGDIAEGYSVSREKKESFPLTVTSAQKNPTAFYLCASSTTGISTNEKLFFGSGTQLSVL.

This clone was detected once. V and J are TRBV24-1 and TRBJ2-3, with 7 bases identical to TRBD2. V shed 5 bases and J 0 bases; nucleotides not matched to a gene: 4. The CDR3 extends over 15 amino acids. CDR1 KGHDR and CDR2 SFDVKD come from the germline V gene. Written as DNA, the CDR3 is TGTGCCACCAGTGCCTGGGGGGGGAGCACAGATACGCAGTATTTT. Translation gives CATSAWGGSTDTQYF.

The rearrangement joins TRBV7-2 to TRBJ1-5; no clear D gene. CDR3 length: 14 amino acids. Looked up from germline, CDR1 is SGHTA and CDR2 is FQGNSA. The V end was cut by 5 bases, the J end by 2 bases, with 10 bases between. CDR3 in DNA: TGTGCCAGCAGCCCGAACTTGGGCAATCAGCCCCAGCATTTT. It encodes CASSPNLGNQPQHF.

V gene TRBV20-1 combines with J gene TRBJ1-5, with a possible D match to TRBD1 (5 bases). Germline V lookup: CDR1 DFQATT, CDR2 SNEGSKA (reference sequence). The CDR3 is 14 residues long. Trimming left V 3 bases short and J 6 bases short, with 15 bases between. The DNA for the CDR3 is TGCAGTGCTAGTGGGTCCCAGGGCGGTCAGCCCCAGCATTTT. It specifies CSASGSQGGQPQHF.

CDR3 residues: CASSLPGNTIYF. The CDR3 nucleotides read TGTGCCAGCAGCTTACCGGGAAACACCATATATTTT. V and J are TRBV7-6 and TRBJ1-3, with D unresolved. V dropped 2 bases and J dropped 4 bases, with 3 bases sitting between them. Germline CDR1 is SGHVS and CDR2 is FNYEAQ. The CDR3 runs 12 residues.

This clone was observed a single time. This chain joins TRBV9 and TRBJ2-3; 10 bases map to TRBD2. Trimming at V came to 4 bases and at J to 0 bases, leaving 5 bases not matched to a gene. This CDR3 is 16 amino acids long. Germline V gene sequence: CDR1 SGDLS, CDR2 YYNGEE. The CDR3 nucleotides read TGTGCCAGCAGCCCCTCGACTAGCGGGAGCACAGATACGCAGTATTTT. It encodes CASSPSTSGSTDTQYF.

The gene calls are TRBV7-9 and TRBJ2-2; 8 positions match TRBD1. Germline lookup yields CDR1 SEHNR and CDR2 FQNEAQ (reference sequence). The length of the CDR3 is 16 residues. J lost 5 bases, V lost 1 base, and 6 bases had no gene match. The CDR3 sequence: CASSLDGQGGTGELFF. In nucleotides, the CDR3 is TGTGCCAGCAGCTTAGACGGACAGGGAGGTACCGGGGAGCTGTTTTTT.

The chain is built from TRBV5-1 and TRBJ1-2; the match to TRBD1 covers 9 bases. With 1 base clipped from V and 5 bases from J, the junction kept 6 bases outside the gene matches. Per the germline V gene, CDR1 is SGHRS and CDR2 is YFSETQ. The CDR3 has 15 amino acids. In DNA form, the CDR3 reads TGCGCCAGCAGCTTGACCGGGACAGGGCCATATGGCTACACCTTC. This gives the protein CASSLTGTGPYGYTF.

This chain connects TRBV19 to TRBJ2-3; TRBD1 agrees at 7 bases. CDR3 length: 15 amino acids. Per germline, CDR1 LNHDA and CDR2 SQIVND (reference sequence). The ends lost 5 bases at V and 3 bases at J; junction bases unmatched: 8. CDR3 region: CASSGNRGQTDTQYF. The CDR3 DNA reads TGTGCCAGTAGTGGGAACAGGGGCCAGACAGATACGCAGTATTTT.

The gene calls are TRBV2 and TRBJ1-1, with TRBD1 as a possible D gene (6 bases). Germline V gene data show CDR1 as SNHLY and CDR2 as FYNNEI. The V gene lost 9 bases and the J gene lost 6 bases, with 14 bases spanning the gap. The CDR3 totals 12 residues. In DNA form, the CDR3 reads TGTGCCAGGTCCCGGAAGGGGGCTGAAGCTTTCTTT. Its protein is CARSRKGAEAFF.

This clone was seen ten or more times. The sample holds other DNA sequences that translate to the same CDR3. The J gene is TRBJ1-6, the V gene TRBV2, with 8 bases that match TRBD1. Looked up from germline, CDR1 is SNHLY and CDR2 is FYNNEI. The length of the CDR3 is 14 residues. Trimming cost V 6 bases and J 9 bases; bases outside gene matches: 7. The CDR3 coding sequence is TGTGCCAGCAGCCGGACAGGGTCCAGTTCACCCCTCCACTTT. This translates into CASSRTGSSSPLHF.

The chain recombines TRBV3-1 (or the pseudogene TRBV3-2) with TRBJ1-3, with 9 nucleotides matching TRBD1. The germline V gene encodes CDR1 LGHDT and CDR2 YNNKEL (reference sequence). Trimming cost V 4 bases and J 4 bases; bases outside gene matches: 5. The CDR3 is 15 amino acids. Written as DNA, the CDR3 is TGTGCCAGCAGCCCCCGGACAGGGGCCGGAAACACCATATATTTT. Amino acid sequence: CASSPRTGAGNTIYF.

This rearrangement joins TRBV5-5 to TRBJ1-6; the D gene is possibly TRBD1 (6 bases). Trimming removed 0 bases from V and 9 bases from J, with 7 bases in between. From germline, CDR1 is SGHKS and CDR2 YYEKEE (reference sequence). The CDR3 is 13 residues long. The CDR3 loop is CASSLVDSSPLHF. In DNA, the CDR3 is TGTGCCAGCAGCTTGGTGGACAGTTCACCCCTCCACTTT.

The chain has TRBV6-5 and TRBJ2-3; TRBD2 aligns across 8 bases. Trimming at V came to 6 bases and at J to 2 bases, leaving 7 bases not matched to a gene. This CDR3 comprises 15 residues. Germline V gene lookup returns CDR1 MNHEY and CDR2 SVGAGI. The CDR3 nucleotides are TGTGCCAGCAGCTCTCCCGGGAGGGCCACAGATACGCAGTATTTT. It encodes CASSSPGRATDTQYF.